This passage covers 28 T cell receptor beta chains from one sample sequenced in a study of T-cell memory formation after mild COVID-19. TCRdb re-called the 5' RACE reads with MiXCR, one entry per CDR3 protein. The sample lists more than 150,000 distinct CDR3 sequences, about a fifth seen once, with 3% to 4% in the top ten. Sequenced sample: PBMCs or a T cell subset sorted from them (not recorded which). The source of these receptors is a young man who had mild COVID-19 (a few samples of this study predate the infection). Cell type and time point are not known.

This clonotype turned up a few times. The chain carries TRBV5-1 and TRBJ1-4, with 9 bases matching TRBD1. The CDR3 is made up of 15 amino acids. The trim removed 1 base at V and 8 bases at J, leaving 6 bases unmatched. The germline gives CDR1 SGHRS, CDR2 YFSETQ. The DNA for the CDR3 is TGCGCCAGCAGCTTGCTGGGACAGGGTGAGGAAAAACTGTTTTTT. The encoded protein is CASSLLGQGEEKLFF.

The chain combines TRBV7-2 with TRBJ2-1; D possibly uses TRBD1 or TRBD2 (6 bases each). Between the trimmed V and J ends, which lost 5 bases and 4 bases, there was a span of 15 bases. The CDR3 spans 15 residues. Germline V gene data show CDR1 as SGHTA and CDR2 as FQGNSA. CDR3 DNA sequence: TGTGCCAGCAGCGCCCTCGGGGGCGTTTACAATGAGCAGTTCTTC. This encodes CASSALGGVYNEQFF. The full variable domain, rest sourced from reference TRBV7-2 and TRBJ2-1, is GAGVSQSPSNKVTEKGKDVELRCDPISGHTALYWYRQSLGQGLEFLIYFQGNSAPDKSGLPSDRFSAERTGGSVSTLTIQRTQQEDSAVYLCASSALGGVYNEQFFGPGTRLTVL.

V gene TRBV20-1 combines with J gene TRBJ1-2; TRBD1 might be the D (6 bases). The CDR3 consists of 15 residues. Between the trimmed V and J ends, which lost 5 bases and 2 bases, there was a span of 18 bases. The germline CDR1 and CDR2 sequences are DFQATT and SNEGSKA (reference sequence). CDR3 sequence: CSASLPGGRNYGYTF. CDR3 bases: TGCAGTGCTTCGCTCCCCGGGGGGCGCAACTATGGCTACACCTTC.

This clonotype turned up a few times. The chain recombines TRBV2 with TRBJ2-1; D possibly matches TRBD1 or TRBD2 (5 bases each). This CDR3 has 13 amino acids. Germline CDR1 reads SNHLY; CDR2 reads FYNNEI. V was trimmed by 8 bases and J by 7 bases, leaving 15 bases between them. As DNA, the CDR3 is TGTGCCAGCCGGGACCCTACTGTGAATGAGCAGTTCTTC. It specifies CASRDPTVNEQFF.

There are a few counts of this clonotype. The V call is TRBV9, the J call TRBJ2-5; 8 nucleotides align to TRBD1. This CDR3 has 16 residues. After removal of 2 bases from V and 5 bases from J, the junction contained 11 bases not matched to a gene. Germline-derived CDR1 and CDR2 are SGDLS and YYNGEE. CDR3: CASSVQGASESETQYF. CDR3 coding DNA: TGTGCCAGCAGCGTCCAGGGGGCTAGCGAGTCGGAGACCCAGTACTTC.

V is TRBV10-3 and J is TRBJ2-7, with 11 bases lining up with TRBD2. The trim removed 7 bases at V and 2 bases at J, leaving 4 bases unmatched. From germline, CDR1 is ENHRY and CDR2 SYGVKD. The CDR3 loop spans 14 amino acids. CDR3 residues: CAIKLTSGAYEQYF. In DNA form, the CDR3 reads TGTGCCATCAAGTTGACTAGCGGGGCCTACGAGCAGTACTTC.

The CDR3 reads CASSLEGTPGYEQYF. The CDR3 DNA reads as TGCGCCAGCAGCTTGGAAGGGACCCCCGGTTACGAGCAGTACTTC. The rearrangement uses TRBV5-1 and TRBJ2-7; D possibly matches TRBD1 or TRBD2 (5 bases each). The germline V gene has CDR1 SGHRS and CDR2 YFSETQ. Trimming left V 0 bases short and J 4 bases short, with 14 bases between. This CDR3 comprises 15 residues.

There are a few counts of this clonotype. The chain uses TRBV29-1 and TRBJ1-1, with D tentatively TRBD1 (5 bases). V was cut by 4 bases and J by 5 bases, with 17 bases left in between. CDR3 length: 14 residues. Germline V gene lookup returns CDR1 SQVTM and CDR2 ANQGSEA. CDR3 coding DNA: TGCAGCGTTGCAGACCCAAGGGGACGAACTGAAGCTTTCTTT. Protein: CSVADPRGRTEAFF.

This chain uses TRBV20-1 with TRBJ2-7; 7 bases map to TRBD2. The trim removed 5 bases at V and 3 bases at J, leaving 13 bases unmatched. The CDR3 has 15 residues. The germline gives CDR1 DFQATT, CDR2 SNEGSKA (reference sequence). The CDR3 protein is CSAPSRGVGGYEQYF. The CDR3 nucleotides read TGCAGTGCTCCTAGCCGGGGGGTAGGCGGCTACGAGCAGTACTTC.

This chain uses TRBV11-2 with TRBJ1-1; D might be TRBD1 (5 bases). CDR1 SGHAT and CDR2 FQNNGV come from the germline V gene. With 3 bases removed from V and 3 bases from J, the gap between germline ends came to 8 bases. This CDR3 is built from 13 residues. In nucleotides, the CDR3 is TGTGCCAGCAGCTTCGGAGGGGACACTGAAGCTTTCTTT. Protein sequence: CASSFGGDTEAFF. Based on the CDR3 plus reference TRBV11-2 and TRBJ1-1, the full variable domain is EAGVAQSPRYKIIEKRQSVAFWCNPISGHATLYWYQQILGQGPKLLIQFQNNGVVDDSQLPKDRFSAERLKGVDSTLKIQPAKLEDSAVYLCASSFGGDTEAFFGQGTRLTVV.

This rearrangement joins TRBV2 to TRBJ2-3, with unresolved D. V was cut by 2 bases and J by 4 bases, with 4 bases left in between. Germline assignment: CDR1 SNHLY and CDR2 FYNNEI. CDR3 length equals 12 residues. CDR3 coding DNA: TGTGCCAGCAGTGAACGCTCAGATACGCAGTATTTT. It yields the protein CASSERSDTQYF.

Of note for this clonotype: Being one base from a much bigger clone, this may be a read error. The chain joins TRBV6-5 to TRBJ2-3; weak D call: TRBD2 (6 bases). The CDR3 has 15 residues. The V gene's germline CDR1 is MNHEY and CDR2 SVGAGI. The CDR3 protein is CARSYWAGPTDTQYF. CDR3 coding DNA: TGTGCCAGAAGTTATTGGGCGGGGCCAACAGATACGCAGTATTTT.

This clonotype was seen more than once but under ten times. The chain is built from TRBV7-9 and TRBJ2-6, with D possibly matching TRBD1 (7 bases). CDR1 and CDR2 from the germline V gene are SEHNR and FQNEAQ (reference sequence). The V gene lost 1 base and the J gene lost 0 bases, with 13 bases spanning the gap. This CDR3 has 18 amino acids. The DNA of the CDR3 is TGTGCCAGCAGCTTAGGACAGGGACTCATCTCTGGGGCCAACGTCCTGACTTTC. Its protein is CASSLGQGLISGANVLTF.

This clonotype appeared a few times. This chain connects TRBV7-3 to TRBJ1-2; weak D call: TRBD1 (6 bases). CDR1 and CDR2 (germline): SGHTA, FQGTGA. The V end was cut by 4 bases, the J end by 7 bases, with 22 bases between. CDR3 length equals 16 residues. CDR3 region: CASSSSLTGSDGGYTF. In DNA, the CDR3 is TGTGCCAGCAGCTCTTCCTTGACAGGCTCGGATGGTGGCTACACCTTC. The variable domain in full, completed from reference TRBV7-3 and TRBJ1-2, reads GAGVSQTPSNKVTEKGKYVELRCDPISGHTALYWYRQSLGQGPEFLIYFQGTGAADDSGLPNDRFFAVRPEGSVSTLKIQRTERGDSAVYLCASSSSLTGSDGGYTFGSGTRLTVV.

As DNA, the CDR3 is TGCGCCAGCAGCCCCCGGGACAGGGGTAGCATTCAGTACTTC. Its translation is CASSPRDRGSIQYF. V is TRBV5-1 and J is TRBJ2-4; 10 nucleotides line up with TRBD1. After removal of 4 bases from V and 9 bases from J, the junction contained 7 bases not matched to a gene. This CDR3 has 14 amino acids. Per the germline V gene, CDR1 is SGHRS and CDR2 is YFSETQ.

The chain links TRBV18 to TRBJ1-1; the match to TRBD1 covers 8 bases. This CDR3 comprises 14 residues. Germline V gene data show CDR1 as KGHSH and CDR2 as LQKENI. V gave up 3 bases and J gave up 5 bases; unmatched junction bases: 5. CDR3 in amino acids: CASSPAQGGTEAFF. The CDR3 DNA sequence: TGTGCCAGCTCACCTGCACAGGGGGGAACTGAAGCTTTCTTT.

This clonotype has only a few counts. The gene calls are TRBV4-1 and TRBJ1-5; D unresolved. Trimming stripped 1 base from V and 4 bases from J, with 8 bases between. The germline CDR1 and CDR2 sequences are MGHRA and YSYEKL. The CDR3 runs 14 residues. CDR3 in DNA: TGCGCCAGCAGCCAAGTTCTGGGGAATCAGCCCCAGCATTTT. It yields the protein CASSQVLGNQPQHF.

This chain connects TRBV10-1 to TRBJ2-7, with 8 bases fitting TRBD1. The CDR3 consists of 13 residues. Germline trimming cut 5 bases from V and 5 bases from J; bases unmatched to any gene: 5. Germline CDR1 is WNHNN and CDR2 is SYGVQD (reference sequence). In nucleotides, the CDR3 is TGCGCCAGCAGTTCAGGACAGGGACACGAGCAGTACTTC. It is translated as CASSSGQGHEQYF.

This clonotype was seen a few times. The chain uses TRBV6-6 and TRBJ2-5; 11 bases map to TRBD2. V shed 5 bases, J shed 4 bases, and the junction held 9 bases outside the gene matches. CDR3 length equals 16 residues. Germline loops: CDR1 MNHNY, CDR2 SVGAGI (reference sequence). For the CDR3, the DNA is TGTGCCAGCAGTCGCCGTAGCGGGGGGGCGGGAGAGACCCAGTACTTC. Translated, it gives CASSRRSGGAGETQYF.

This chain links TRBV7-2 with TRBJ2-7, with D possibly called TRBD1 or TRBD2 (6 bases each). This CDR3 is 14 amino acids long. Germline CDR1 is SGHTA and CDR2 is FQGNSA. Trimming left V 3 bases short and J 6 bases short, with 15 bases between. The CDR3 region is CASSFSGGRVEQYF. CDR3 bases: TGTGCCAGCAGCTTCTCTGGGGGGCGCGTCGAGCAGTACTTC. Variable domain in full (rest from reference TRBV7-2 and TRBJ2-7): GAGVSQSPSNKVTEKGKDVELRCDPISGHTALYWYRQSLGQGLEFLIYFQGNSAPDKSGLPSDRFSAERTGGSVSTLTIQRTQQEDSAVYLCASSFSGGRVEQYFGPGTRLTVT.

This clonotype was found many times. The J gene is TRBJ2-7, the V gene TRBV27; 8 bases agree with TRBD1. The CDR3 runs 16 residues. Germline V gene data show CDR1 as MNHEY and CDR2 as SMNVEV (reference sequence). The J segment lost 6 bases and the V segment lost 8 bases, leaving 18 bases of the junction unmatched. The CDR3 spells CASLREPGQEPSEQYV. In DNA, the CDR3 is TGTGCCAGCCTGAGAGAACCGGGACAGGAGCCCTCCGAGCAGTACGTC.

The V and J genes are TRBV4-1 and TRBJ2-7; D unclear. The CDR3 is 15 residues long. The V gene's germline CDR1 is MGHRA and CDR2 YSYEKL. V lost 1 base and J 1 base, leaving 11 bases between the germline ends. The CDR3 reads CASSQGSVSSYEQYF. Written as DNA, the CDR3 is TGCGCCAGCAGCCAAGGTTCCGTTTCTTCCTACGAGCAGTACTTC.

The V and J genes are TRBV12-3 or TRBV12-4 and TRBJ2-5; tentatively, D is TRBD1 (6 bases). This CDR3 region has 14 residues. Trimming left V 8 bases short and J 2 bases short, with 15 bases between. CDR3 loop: CASCCRGYQETQYF. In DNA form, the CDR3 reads TGTGCCAGCTGCTGCAGGGGATATCAAGAGACCCAGTACTTC.

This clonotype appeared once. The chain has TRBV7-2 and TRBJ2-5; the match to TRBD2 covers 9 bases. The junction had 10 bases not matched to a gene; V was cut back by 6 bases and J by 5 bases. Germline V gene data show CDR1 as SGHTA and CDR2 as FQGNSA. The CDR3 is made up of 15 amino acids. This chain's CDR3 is CASSRLAGRKETQYF. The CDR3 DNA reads TGTGCCAGCAGTCGTCTAGCGGGGAGAAAGGAGACCCAGTACTTC.

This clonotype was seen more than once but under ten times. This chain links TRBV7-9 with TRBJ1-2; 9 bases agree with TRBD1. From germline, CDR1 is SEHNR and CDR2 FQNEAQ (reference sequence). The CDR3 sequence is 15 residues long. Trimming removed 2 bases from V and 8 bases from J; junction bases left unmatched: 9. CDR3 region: CASSLSSGTGLGYTF. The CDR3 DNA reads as TGTGCCAGCAGCTTATCCTCCGGGACAGGGTTAGGCTACACCTTC.

The CDR3 spells CATSRDGGVTEAFF. The CDR3 region has the DNA TGTGCCACCAGCAGAGATGGAGGAGTCACTGAAGCTTTCTTT. The chain uses TRBV15 and TRBJ1-1; D ambiguous. The germline CDR1 and CDR2 sequences are LNHNV and YYDKDF (reference sequence). This CDR3 contains 14 residues. The ends were cut back, 0 bases at V and 4 bases at J, with 9 bases in the middle.

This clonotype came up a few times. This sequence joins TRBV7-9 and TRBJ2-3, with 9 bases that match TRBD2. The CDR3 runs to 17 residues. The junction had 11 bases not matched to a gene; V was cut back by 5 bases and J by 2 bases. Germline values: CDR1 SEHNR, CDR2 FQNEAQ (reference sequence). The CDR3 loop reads CASSPPSGGPYTDTQYF. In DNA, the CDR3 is TGTGCCAGCAGCCCACCCAGCGGGGGGCCGTACACAGATACGCAGTATTTT.

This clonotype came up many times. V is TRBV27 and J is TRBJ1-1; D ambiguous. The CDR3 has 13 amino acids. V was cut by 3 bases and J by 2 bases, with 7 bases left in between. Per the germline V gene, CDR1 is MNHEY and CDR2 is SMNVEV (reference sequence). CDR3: CASSFGSNTEAFF. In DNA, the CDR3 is TGTGCCAGCAGTTTCGGGTCTAACACTGAAGCTTTCTTT.